One and the same sample provided the 5 T cell receptor beta chains below, sequenced in a study of shared clonotypes between healthy human individuals. Profiled with immunoSEQ multiplex PCR; TCRdb holds only in-frame clones, not every one. The sample has about 2.3 million clones; roughly 90% are singletons. Sequences were obtained from naive CD4+ T cells from PBMCs. The subset was: CD45RA+ positively selected. These receptors were collected from a man aged 18 to 30 in good health. Some clones in this sample may be carry-over from other donors' samples.

The chain combines TRBV14 with TRBJ2-7; 8 bases map to TRBD1. The CDR3 consists of 12 residues. Germline CDR1 is SGHDN and CDR2 is FVKESK. Trimming cost V 8 bases and J 6 bases; bases outside gene matches: 6. The CDR3 protein is CASRRGLGEQYF. The CDR3 DNA follows: TGTGCCAGCCGCAGGGGGCTCGGCGAGCAGTACTTC.

The rearrangement uses TRBV5-4 and TRBJ2-4; 12 bases are a match to TRBD2. There are 16 residues in the CDR3. With V trimmed by 2 bases and J by 7 bases, 7 bases remained unmatched. The germline CDR1 and CDR2 sequences are SGHNT and YYREEE (reference sequence). The CDR3 nucleotides are TGTGCCAGCAGCTTACTAGCGGGAGGCACTCGGAACATTCAGTACTTC. Translated, it gives CASSLLAGGTRNIQYF. Full variable domain (missing parts from reference TRBV5-4 and TRBJ2-4): ETGVTQSPTHLIKTRGQQVTLRCSSQSGHNTVSWYQQALGQGPQFIFQYYREEENGRGNFPPRFSGLQFPNYSSELNVNALELDDSALYLCASSLLAGGTRNIQYFGAGTRLSVL.

Concerning this clone: The same CDR3 arises from other DNA sequences in this sample as well. This chain uses TRBV28 with TRBJ1-4; possible D gene TRBD1, 5 bases. Trimming left V 6 bases short and J 0 bases short, with 11 bases between. This CDR3 has 15 residues. Germline CDR1 and CDR2: MDHEN and SYDVKM. The CDR3 reads CASSGAGATNEKLFF. DNA of the CDR3: TGTGCCAGCAGCGGGGCGGGGGCAACTAATGAAAAACTGTTTTTT.

CDR3 in amino acids: CASSGLAANTGELFF. The CDR3 nucleotides read TGTGCCAGCAGTGGACTAGCGGCGAACACCGGGGAGCTGTTTTTT. This chain connects TRBV28 to TRBJ2-2, with 10 nucleotides matching TRBD2. Germline values: CDR1 MDHEN, CDR2 SYDVKM. V was pared by 5 bases and J by 0 bases, with 0 bases of the junction left unmatched. This CDR3 region has 15 residues.

The chain carries TRBV4-2 and TRBJ2-7, with a tentative D call TRBD1 (5 bases). This CDR3 is built from 12 residues. With 4 bases removed from V and 2 bases from J, the gap between germline ends came to 6 bases. Germline loops: CDR1 LGHNA, CDR2 YNFKEQ. Here the CDR3 reads CASSRGPYEQYF. The DNA for the CDR3 is TGTGCCAGCAGCCGGGGCCCCTACGAGCAGTACTTC.